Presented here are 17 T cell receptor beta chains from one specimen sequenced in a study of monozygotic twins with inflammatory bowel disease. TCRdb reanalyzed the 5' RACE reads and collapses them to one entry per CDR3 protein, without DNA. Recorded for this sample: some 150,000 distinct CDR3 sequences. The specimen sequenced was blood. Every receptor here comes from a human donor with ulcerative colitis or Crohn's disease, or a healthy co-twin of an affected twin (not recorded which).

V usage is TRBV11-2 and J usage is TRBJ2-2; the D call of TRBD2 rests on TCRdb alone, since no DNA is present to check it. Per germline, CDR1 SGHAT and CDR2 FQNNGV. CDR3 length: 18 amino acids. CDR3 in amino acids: CASSFPQFSAANTGELFF.

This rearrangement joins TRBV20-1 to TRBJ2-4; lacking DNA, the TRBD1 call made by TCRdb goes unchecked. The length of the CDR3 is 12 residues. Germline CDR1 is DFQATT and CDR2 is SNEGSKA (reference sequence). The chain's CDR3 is CSASGTKNIQYF.

The CDR3 reads CASSRDREDGYTF. The chain employs TRBV2 and TRBJ1-2; TCRdb proposes TRBD1, but this gene call is untestable without DNA. The CDR3 length is 13 residues. Germline CDR1 is SNHLY and CDR2 is FYNNEI.

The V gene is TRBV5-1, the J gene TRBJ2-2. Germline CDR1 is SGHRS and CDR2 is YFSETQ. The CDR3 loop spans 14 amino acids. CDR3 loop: CASSLGVNTGELFF.

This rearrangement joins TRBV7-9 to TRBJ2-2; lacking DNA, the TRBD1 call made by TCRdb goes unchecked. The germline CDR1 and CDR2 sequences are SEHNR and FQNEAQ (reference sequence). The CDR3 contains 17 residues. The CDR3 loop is CASSFQGGNANTGELFF.

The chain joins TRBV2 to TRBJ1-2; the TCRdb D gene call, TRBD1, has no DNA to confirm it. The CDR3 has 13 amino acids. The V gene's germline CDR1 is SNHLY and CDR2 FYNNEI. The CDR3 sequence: CASSRDINYGYTF.

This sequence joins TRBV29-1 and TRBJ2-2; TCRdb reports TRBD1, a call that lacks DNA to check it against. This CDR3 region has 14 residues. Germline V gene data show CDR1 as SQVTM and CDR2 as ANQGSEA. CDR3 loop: CSASRAGNTGELFF.

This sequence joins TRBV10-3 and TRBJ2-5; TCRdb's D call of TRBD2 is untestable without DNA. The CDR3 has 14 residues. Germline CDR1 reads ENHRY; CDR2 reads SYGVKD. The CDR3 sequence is CAISGTSGSQTQYF.

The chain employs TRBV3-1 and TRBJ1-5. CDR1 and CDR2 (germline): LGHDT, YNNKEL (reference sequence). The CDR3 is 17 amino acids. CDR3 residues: CASRARLSGEVTQPQHF.

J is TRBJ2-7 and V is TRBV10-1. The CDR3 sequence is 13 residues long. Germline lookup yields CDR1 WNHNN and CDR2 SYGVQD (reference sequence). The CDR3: CASTVYRRYEQYF.

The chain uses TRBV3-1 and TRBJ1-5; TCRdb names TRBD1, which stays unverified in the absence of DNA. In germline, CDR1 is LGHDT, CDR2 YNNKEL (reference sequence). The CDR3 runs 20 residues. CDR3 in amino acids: CASSQEREWGRSGGNQPQHF. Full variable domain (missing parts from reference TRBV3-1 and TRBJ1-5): DTAVSQTPKYLVTQMGNDKSIKCEQNLGHDTMYWYKQDSKKFLKIMFSYNNKELIINETVPNRFSPKSPDKAHLNLHINSLELGDSAVYFCASSQEREWGRSGGNQPQHFGDGTRLSIL.

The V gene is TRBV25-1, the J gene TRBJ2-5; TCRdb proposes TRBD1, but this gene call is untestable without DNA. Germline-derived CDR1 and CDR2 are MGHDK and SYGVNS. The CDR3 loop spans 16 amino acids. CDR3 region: CASRFSPGQGGETQYF. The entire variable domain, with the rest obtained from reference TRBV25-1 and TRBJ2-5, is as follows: EADIYQTPRYLVIGTGKKITLECSQTMGHDKMYWYQQDPGMELHLIHYSYGVNSTEKGDLSSESTVSRIRTEHFPLTLESARPSHTSQYLCASRFSPGQGGETQYFGPGTRLLVL.

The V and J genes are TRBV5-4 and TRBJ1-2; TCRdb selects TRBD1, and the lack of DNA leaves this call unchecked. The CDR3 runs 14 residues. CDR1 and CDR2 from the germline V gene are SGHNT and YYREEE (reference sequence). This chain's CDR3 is CASSFDRDPYGYTF.

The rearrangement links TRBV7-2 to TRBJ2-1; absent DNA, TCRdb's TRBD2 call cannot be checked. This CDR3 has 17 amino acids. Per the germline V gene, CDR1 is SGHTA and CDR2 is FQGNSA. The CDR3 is CASTGLAGGHGYNEQFF.

CDR3: CASSQGPRRSSGNTIYF. This chain connects TRBV4-2 to TRBJ1-3. CDR1 is LGHNA and CDR2 is YNFKEQ in the germline V gene. CDR3 length: 17 residues.

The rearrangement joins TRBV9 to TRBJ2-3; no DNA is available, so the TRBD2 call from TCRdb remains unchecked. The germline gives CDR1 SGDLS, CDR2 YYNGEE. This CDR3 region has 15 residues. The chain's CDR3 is CASSIRLASTDTQYF. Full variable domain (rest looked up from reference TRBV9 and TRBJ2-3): DSGVTQTPKHLITATGQRVTLRCSPRSGDLSVYWYQQSLDQGLQFLIQYYNGEERAKGNILERFSAQQFPDLHSELNLSSLELGDSALYFCASSIRLASTDTQYFGPGTRLTVL.

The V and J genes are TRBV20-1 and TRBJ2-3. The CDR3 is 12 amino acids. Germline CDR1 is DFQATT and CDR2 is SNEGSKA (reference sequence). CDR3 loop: CSALLGADTQYF.